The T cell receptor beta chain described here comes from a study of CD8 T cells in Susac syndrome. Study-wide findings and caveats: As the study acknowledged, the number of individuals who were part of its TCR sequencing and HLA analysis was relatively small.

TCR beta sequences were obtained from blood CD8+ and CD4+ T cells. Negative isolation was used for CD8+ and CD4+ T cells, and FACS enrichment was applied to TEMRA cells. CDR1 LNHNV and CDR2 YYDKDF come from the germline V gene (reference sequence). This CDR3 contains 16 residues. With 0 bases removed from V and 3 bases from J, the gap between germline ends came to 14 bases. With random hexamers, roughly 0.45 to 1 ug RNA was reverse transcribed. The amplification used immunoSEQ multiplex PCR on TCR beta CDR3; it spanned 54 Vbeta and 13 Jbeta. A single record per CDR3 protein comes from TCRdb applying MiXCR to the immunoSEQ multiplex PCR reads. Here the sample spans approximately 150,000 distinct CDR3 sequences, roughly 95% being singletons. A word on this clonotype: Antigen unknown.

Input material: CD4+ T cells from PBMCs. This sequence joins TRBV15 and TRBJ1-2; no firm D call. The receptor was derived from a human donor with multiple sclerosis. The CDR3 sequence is CATSRDLARRDYGYTF. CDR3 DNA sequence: TGTGCCACCAGCAGAGATCTTGCACGGAGGGACTATGGCTACACCTTC. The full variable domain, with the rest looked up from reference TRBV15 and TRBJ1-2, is DAMVIQNPRYQVTQFGKPVTLSCSQTLNHNVMYWYQQKSSQAPKLLFHYYDKDFNNEADTPDNFQSRRPNTSFCFLDIRSPGLGDTAMYLCATSRDLARRDYGYTFGSGTRLTVV.